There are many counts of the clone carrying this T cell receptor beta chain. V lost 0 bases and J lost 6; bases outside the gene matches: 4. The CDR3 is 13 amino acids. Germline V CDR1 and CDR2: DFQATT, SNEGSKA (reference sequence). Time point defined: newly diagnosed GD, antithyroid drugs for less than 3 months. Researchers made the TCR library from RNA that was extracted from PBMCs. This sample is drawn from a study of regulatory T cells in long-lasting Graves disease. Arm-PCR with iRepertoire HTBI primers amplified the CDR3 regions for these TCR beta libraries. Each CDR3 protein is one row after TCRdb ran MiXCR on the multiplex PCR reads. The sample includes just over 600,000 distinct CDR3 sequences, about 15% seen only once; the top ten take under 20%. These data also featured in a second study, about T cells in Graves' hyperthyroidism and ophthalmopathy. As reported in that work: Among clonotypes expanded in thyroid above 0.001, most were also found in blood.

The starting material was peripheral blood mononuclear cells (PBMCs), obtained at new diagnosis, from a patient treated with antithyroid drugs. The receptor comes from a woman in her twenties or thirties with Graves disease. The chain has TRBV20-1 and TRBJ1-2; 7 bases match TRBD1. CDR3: CSAREGTAHGYTF. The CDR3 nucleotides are TGCAGTGCTAGAGAGGGGACAGCACATGGCTACACCTTC.